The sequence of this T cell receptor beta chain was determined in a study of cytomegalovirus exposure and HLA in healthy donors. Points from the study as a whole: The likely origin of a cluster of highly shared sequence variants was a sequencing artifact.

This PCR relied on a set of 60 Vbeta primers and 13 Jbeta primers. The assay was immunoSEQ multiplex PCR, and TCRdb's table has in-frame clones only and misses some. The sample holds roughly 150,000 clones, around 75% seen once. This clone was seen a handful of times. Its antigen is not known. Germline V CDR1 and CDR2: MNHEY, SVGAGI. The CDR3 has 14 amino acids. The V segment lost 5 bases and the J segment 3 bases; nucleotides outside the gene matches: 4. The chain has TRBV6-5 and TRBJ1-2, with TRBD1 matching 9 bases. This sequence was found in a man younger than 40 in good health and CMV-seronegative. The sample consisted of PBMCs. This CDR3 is CASSTRTGDYGYTF. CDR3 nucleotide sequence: TGTGCCAGCAGTACCCGGACAGGGGACTATGGCTACACCTTC.